The sequence of this TCR beta chain was determined in a study of T cell responses to AZD1222 COVID-19 vaccine. Trimming left V 0 bases short and J 1 base short, with 6 bases between. CDR1 is ENHRY and CDR2 is SYGVKD in the germline V gene. This CDR3 is 14 amino acids long. In regard to this clone: Antigen unknown.

Overall study results and limits: Donors were mostly white British, more females; clonal diversity possibly underestimated.

Method: immunoSEQ multiplex PCR; TCRdb's copy keeps in-frame clones and lacks some. This table holds around 160,000 clones, around nine tenths found once. The specimen was peripheral blood, collected on day 0 of AZD1222 vaccination. The source of this sequence is an adult in good health. The chain carries TRBV10-3 and TRBJ2-5, with D maybe TRBD2 (6 bases). This CDR3 is CAISESLAQETQYF. The CDR3, as DNA: TGTGCCATCAGTGAGTCACTAGCCCAAGAGACCCAGTACTTC.